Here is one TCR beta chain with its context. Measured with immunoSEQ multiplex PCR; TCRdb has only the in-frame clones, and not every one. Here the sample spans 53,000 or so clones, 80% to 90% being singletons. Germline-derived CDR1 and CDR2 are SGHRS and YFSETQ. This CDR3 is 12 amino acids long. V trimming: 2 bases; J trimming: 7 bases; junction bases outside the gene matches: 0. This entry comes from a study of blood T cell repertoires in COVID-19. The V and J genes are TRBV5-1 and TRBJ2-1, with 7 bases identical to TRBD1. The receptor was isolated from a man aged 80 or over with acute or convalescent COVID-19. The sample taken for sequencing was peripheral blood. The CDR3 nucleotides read TGCGCCAGCAGCTTACAGGGGAATGAGCAGTTCTTC. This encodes CASSLQGNEQFF.